These 13 T cell receptor beta chains were all obtained from the same sample, sequenced in a study of cytomegalovirus exposure and HLA in healthy donors. Generated by immunoSEQ multiplex PCR, the TCRdb table keeps only in-frame clones and is missing some. The sample carries about 120,000 clones, 90% to 97% recorded once. Sequenced material: PBMCs. The receptors were gathered from a man aged 18 to 29 in good health and CMV-seronegative.

The chain employs TRBV9 and TRBJ2-7, with D possibly matching TRBD2 (5 bases). Trimming shortened V by 4 bases and J by 2 bases, and 31 bases separated the two germline ends. Germline CDR1 and CDR2: SGDLS and YYNGEE. The CDR3 is made up of 20 amino acids. The CDR3 nucleotides read TGTGCCAGCAGCCCACCGCATGGCGGGTGGGCCCCGAAGGAACCCTACGAGCAGTACTTC. Translated, it gives CASSPPHGGWAPKEPYEQYF.

V usage is TRBV19 and J usage is TRBJ2-1; the match to TRBD2 covers 9 bases. Germline assignment: CDR1 LNHDA and CDR2 SQIVND (reference sequence). V dropped 3 bases and J dropped 0; count of bases not matched to a gene: 9. This CDR3 region has 18 residues. The CDR3 loop reads CASSMGGRLAASYNEQFF. In nucleotides, the CDR3 is TGTGCCAGTAGTATGGGGGGAAGACTAGCGGCCTCCTACAATGAGCAGTTCTTC.

This chain joins TRBV6-1 and TRBJ1-4, with TRBD1 matching over 9 bases. The CDR3 spans 14 residues. Germline assignment: CDR1 MNHNS and CDR2 SASEGT. V gave up 4 bases and J gave up 8 bases; unmatched junction bases: 5. The CDR3 region is CASSGDRVGEKLFF. CDR3 nucleotides: TGTGCCAGCAGTGGGGACAGGGTGGGCGAAAAACTGTTTTTT.

Concerning this clone itself: Other DNA sequences in the same sample also yield this CDR3. The rearrangement links TRBV5-4 to TRBJ2-7, with TRBD2 as a possible D gene (6 bases). With 8 bases removed from V and 0 bases from J, the gap between germline ends came to 15 bases. Germline V gene sequence: CDR1 SGHNT, CDR2 YYREEE (reference sequence). The CDR3 length is 14 residues. Here the CDR3 DNA reads TGTGCCAGTTCGTTTAGCGGTAGCTCCTACGAGCAGTACTTC. It encodes CASSFSGSSYEQYF.

The chain uses TRBV30 and TRBJ1-4; D is possibly TRBD1 (5 bases). Per the germline V gene, CDR1 is GTSNPN and CDR2 is SVGIG (reference sequence). The CDR3 contains 16 residues. V was trimmed by 1 base and J by 0 bases, leaving 12 bases between them. The CDR3 nucleotides read TGTGCCTGGAGTGCCTCACGGGGGGCAACTAATGAAAAACTGTTTTTT. Translation gives CAWSASRGATNEKLFF. Looking up the rest from reference TRBV30 and TRBJ1-4 gives the full variable domain: SQTIHQWPATLVQPVGSPLSLECTVEGTSNPNLYWYRQAAGRGLQLLFYSVGIGQISSEVPQNLSASRPQDRQFILSSKKLLLSDSGFYLCAWSASRGATNEKLFFGSGTQLSVL.

The chain joins TRBV13 to TRBJ2-2, with 11 bases lining up with TRBD2. The CDR3 is made up of 17 amino acids. CDR1 is PRHDT, CDR2 FYEKMQ, per germline (reference sequence). V was clipped by 7 bases and J by 1 base; unmatched bases: 8. The CDR3 coding sequence is TGTGCCAGCATCCCAACCGGGACTAGCGGGAACACCGGGGAGCTGTTTTTT. The encoded protein is CASIPTGTSGNTGELFF.

This clone was picked up one time. The J gene is TRBJ1-5, the V gene TRBV19; 7 nucleotides line up with TRBD1. V lost 2 bases, J lost 6 bases, and 7 bases stayed unmatched. The V gene's germline CDR1 is LNHDA and CDR2 SQIVND (reference sequence). This CDR3 has 15 residues. The CDR3 DNA reads TGTGCCAGTAGTATAAGGAGACAGGGAGGTCAGCCCCAGCATTTT. Its protein is CASSIRRQGGQPQHF.

V and J are TRBV15 and TRBJ2-7, with TRBD1 matching over 7 bases. The V segment lost 1 base and the J segment 4 bases; nucleotides outside the gene matches: 7. The CDR3 contains 15 residues. CDR1 and CDR2 (germline): LNHNV, YYDKDF (reference sequence). CDR3 bases: TGTGCCACCAGCAGAGGACAGGGATTAATTTACGAGCAGTACTTC. Translated: CATSRGQGLIYEQYF.

This clone was detected once. In DNA form, the CDR3 reads TGTGCCAGTGCTGGGGCGGACGAAGGGTCAGATACGCAGTATTTT. Amino acid sequence: CASAGADEGSDTQYF. The gene calls are TRBV5-5 and TRBJ2-3, with D possibly TRBD1 on 5 matching bases. CDR1 and CDR2 (germline): SGHKS, YYEKEE (reference sequence). CDR3 length: 15 residues. The ends were cut back, 8 bases at V and 4 bases at J, with 20 bases in the middle.

The DNA of the CDR3 is TGTGCCAGCAGCCCGTCCGCGGGTCTGAACACTGAAGCTTTCTTT. Amino acids: CASSPSAGLNTEAFF. J is TRBJ1-1 and V is TRBV7-9; D is uncertain. This CDR3 contains 15 residues. Trimming shortened V by 5 bases and J by 0 bases, and 13 bases separated the two germline ends. The germline V gene encodes CDR1 SEHNR and CDR2 FQNEAQ (reference sequence).

This chain uses TRBV7-6 with TRBJ2-5, with TRBD2 as a possible D gene (8 bases). The J call may be wrong; the DNA end is better matched by TRBJ2-7. Germline lookup yields CDR1 SGHVS and CDR2 FNYEAQ. The length of the CDR3 is 19 residues. In DNA form, the CDR3 reads TGTGCCAGCAGCTTATCAGGTTTCAGGGGGAAGCGGGAGACTTACGAGCAGTACTTC. It encodes CASSLSGFRGKRETYEQYF.

This chain uses TRBV9 with TRBJ2-1; tentatively, D is TRBD2 (5 bases). CDR1 is SGDLS, CDR2 YYNGEE, per germline. The CDR3 length is 14 residues. V dropped 0 bases and J dropped 8 bases, with 12 bases sitting between them. The CDR3 sequence is CASSVDLAGDEQFF. CDR3 coding DNA: TGTGCCAGCAGCGTAGACCTAGCCGGGGATGAGCAGTTCTTC.

The V and J genes are TRBV19 and TRBJ2-3; TRBD2 aligns across 7 bases. The junction had 8 bases not matched to a gene; V was cut back by 7 bases and J by 4 bases. Germline-derived CDR1 and CDR2 are LNHDA and SQIVND (reference sequence). The CDR3 contains 14 residues. The CDR3 DNA reads as TGTGCCAGTAAAACGGGAGGCGGCGCAGATACGCAGTATTTT. This translates into CASKTGGGADTQYF.